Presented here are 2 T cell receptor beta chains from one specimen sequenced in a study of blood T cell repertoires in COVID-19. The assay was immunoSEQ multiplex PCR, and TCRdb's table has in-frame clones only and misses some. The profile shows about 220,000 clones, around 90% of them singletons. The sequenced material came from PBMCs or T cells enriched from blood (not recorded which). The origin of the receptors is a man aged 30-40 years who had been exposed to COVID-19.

CDR3 nucleotide sequence: TGTGCCAGCAGTAGCGGTCGGGAGACCCAGTACTTC. This translates into CASSSGRETQYF. The J gene is TRBJ2-5, the V gene TRBV4-2; D is perhaps TRBD2 (6 bases). The CDR3 extends over 12 amino acids. Germline CDR1 and CDR2: LGHNA and YNFKEQ. V was shortened by 6 bases and J by 5 bases, with 10 bases between the two germline ends.

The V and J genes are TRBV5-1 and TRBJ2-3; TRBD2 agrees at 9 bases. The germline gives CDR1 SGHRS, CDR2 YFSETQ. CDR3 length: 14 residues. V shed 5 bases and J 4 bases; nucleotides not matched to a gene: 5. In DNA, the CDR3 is TGCGCCAGCAGGGGCGGGGGGGCCTCAGATACGCAGTATTTT. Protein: CASRGGGASDTQYF.